A single sample gave rise to the 16 T cell receptor beta chains below, sequenced in a study of naive CD8 T cells in extremely preterm neonates. Deliveries were elective term cesareans at roughly 35-41 weeks, with no labor or membrane rupture. Repertoires were generated with immunoSEQ multiplex PCR, while TCRdb's copy carries only in-frame clones and drops some. The data contain thousands of clones, approximately 98% of them seen just once; the ten biggest clones take up roughly 0.44%. Specimen: naive CD8+ T cells from cord blood. These receptors were obtained from a newborn in good health.

V is TRBV7-3 and J is TRBJ2-3; 12 bases agree with TRBD2. The CDR3 is 15 residues long. From germline, CDR1 is SGHTA and CDR2 FQGTGA. V lost 2 bases, J lost 6 bases, and 3 bases stayed unmatched. The DNA of the CDR3 is TGTGCCAGCAGCTTACTAGCGGGAGGGCCGGATACGCAGTATTTT. Translating it yields CASSLLAGGPDTQYF.

This chain joins TRBV4-2 and TRBJ2-7; TRBD2 matches at 9 bases. V lost 0 bases, J lost 3 bases, and 3 bases stayed unmatched. Germline V gene lookup returns CDR1 LGHNA and CDR2 YNFKEQ. The CDR3 runs 15 residues. CDR3 sequence reads: CASSQENSGSYEQYF. CDR3 DNA: TGTGCCAGCAGCCAAGAAAATAGCGGGAGCTACGAGCAGTACTTC.

CDR3 bases: TGTGCCAGCATGCGGGGGGCGTCCTACAATGAGCAGTTCTTC. It translates to CASMRGASYNEQFF. The chain is built from TRBV28 and TRBJ2-1; 8 nucleotides align to TRBD2. CDR1 and CDR2 (germline): MDHEN, SYDVKM. The CDR3 length is 14 residues. With 7 bases clipped from V and 1 base from J, the junction kept 3 bases outside the gene matches.

The J gene is TRBJ1-6, the V gene TRBV4-1; D gene uncertain. CDR1 MGHRA and CDR2 YSYEKL come from the germline V gene. There are 16 residues in the CDR3. V dropped 0 bases and J dropped 7 bases, with 13 bases sitting between them. This CDR3 is CASSQDRVVRNSPLHF. The CDR3, as DNA: TGCGCCAGCAGCCAAGATCGGGTGGTAAGAAATTCACCCCTCCACTTT.

The chain has TRBV15 and TRBJ1-1; possibly TRBD1 for D (5 bases). V lost 1 base to trimming and J lost 1 base, with 13 bases between them. Germline CDR1 is LNHNV and CDR2 is YYDKDF (reference sequence). The CDR3 is made up of 16 amino acids. CDR3 DNA sequence: TGTGCCACCAGCAGAGGTCTCCAGGGAACGAACACTGAAGCTTTCTTT. Translated, it gives CATSRGLQGTNTEAFF.

V and J are TRBV2 and TRBJ2-7; no definite D call. The CDR3 spans 13 residues. CDR1 is SNHLY and CDR2 is FYNNEI in the germline V gene. Trimming removed 3 bases from V and 2 bases from J, with 8 bases in between. The CDR3 sequence is CASSEGYTYEQYF. CDR3 nucleotides: TGTGCCAGCAGTGAGGGCTATACCTACGAGCAGTACTTC.

The chain employs TRBV5-5 and TRBJ2-7, with 7 bases lining up with TRBD2. Germline values: CDR1 SGHKS, CDR2 YYEKEE (reference sequence). The junction had 3 bases not matched to a gene; V was cut back by 3 bases and J by 0 bases. This CDR3 is 14 amino acids long. The CDR3 is CASSSASGSYEQYF. CDR3 nucleotide sequence: TGTGCCAGCAGCTCTGCTAGCGGCTCCTACGAGCAGTACTTC.

This clone showed up just once. The chain joins TRBV4-2 to TRBJ1-1; 7 bases agree with TRBD1. Germline V gene lookup returns CDR1 LGHNA and CDR2 YNFKEQ. This CDR3 contains 14 residues. Unmatched junction bases numbered 6, after V lost 0 bases and J lost 8 bases. The CDR3: CASSQERGQPEAFF. DNA of the CDR3: TGTGCCAGCAGCCAAGAAAGGGGACAGCCCGAAGCTTTCTTT.

The chain is built from TRBV30 and TRBJ2-5; 7 nucleotides align to TRBD2. TRBJ2-7 explains the end of the DNA better; the J call may be wrong. Germline V gene lookup returns CDR1 GTSNPN and CDR2 SVGIG (reference sequence). The CDR3 sequence is 13 residues long. CDR3 sequence reads: CAWSGLAPYEQYF. CDR3 nucleotide sequence: TGTGCCTGGAGTGGACTAGCCCCCTACGAGCAGTACTTC.

The chain combines TRBV7-9 with TRBJ1-1; perhaps TRBD1 as D (5 bases). This CDR3 spans 14 amino acids. Trimming cost V 5 bases and J 0 bases, with 10 bases left between them. CDR1 is SEHNR and CDR2 is FQNEAQ in the germline V gene (reference sequence). The CDR3 spells CASSGAGLNTEAFF. CDR3 coding DNA: TGTGCCAGCAGCGGGGCAGGGCTGAACACTGAAGCTTTCTTT.

V and J are TRBV6-4 and TRBJ2-3, with TRBD2 identical over 10 bases. The CDR3 sequence is 16 residues long. The J segment lost 0 bases and the V segment lost 0 bases, leaving 0 bases of the junction unmatched. From germline, CDR1 is MRHNA and CDR2 SNTAGT. This CDR3 reads CASSDSTSGSTDTQYF. In DNA, the CDR3 is TGTGCCAGCAGTGACTCGACTAGCGGGAGCACAGATACGCAGTATTTT.

This sequence joins TRBV9 and TRBJ2-5; TRBD2 matches 7 bases. Germline loops: CDR1 SGDLS, CDR2 YYNGEE. The junction had 7 bases not matched to a gene; V was cut back by 1 base and J by 4 bases. The CDR3 sequence is 15 residues long. The CDR3 DNA reads as TGTGCCAGCAGCGTAAGTGGACTAGGTGGAGAGACCCAGTACTTC. Translation gives CASSVSGLGGETQYF. The entire variable domain, with the rest obtained from reference TRBV9 and TRBJ2-5, is as follows: DSGVTQTPKHLITATGQRVTLRCSPRSGDLSVYWYQQSLDQGLQFLIQYYNGEERAKGNILERFSAQQFPDLHSELNLSSLELGDSALYFCASSVSGLGGETQYFGPGTRLLVL.

The rearrangement uses TRBV27 and TRBJ2-7; 7 bases line up with TRBD1. CDR3 size: 13 residues. Per germline, CDR1 MNHEY and CDR2 SMNVEV (reference sequence). The J segment lost 4 bases and the V segment lost 7 bases, leaving 7 bases of the junction unmatched. The CDR3 loop is CASKRGLWYEQYF. The CDR3 DNA reads TGTGCCAGCAAAAGGGGGCTGTGGTACGAGCAGTACTTC.

The V and J genes are TRBV13 and TRBJ2-1; 8 bases match TRBD2. Germline trimming cut 5 bases from V and 10 bases from J; bases unmatched to any gene: 4. Germline V lookup: CDR1 PRHDT, CDR2 FYEKMQ (reference sequence). This CDR3 is built from 12 residues. The CDR3 nucleotides are TGTGCCAGCAGCGCCACTAGCGGCGAGCAGTTCTTC. It specifies CASSATSGEQFF.

This sequence joins TRBV2 and TRBJ1-4, with D possibly matching TRBD1 (5 bases). Germline values: CDR1 SNHLY, CDR2 FYNNEI. V dropped 5 bases and J dropped 5 bases, with 15 bases sitting between them. This CDR3 region has 15 residues. CDR3 sequence: CASSYGRGLNEKLFF. The CDR3 DNA reads TGTGCCAGCAGTTATGGGAGGGGTCTCAATGAAAAACTGTTTTTT.

The gene calls are TRBV20-1 and TRBJ2-7, with D unclear. The germline gives CDR1 DFQATT, CDR2 SNEGSKA (reference sequence). There are 11 residues in the CDR3. Trimming removed 4 bases from V and 6 bases from J, with 10 bases in between. The CDR3 here is CSATERGEQYF. The CDR3 nucleotides read TGCAGTGCTACCGAGCGTGGCGAGCAGTACTTC.